Listed below are T cell receptor beta chains from one sample, sequenced in a study of cytomegalovirus exposure and HLA in healthy donors. Here immunoSEQ multiplex PCR was the method, and the copy in TCRdb shows in-frame clones only, minus some. The sample comprises more than 85,000 clones, 70% to 75% of which are singletons, and 1.3% rests with the top ten. The source material was PBMCs. The receptors here all came from a man aged 35-49 years in good health and CMV-seronegative. Both conserved end residues are part of each CDR3. Fields, in order: J gene, V gene, clone size, CDR3 length, D gene, CDR3 protein, CDR3 DNA. The D gene is left open where the match is weak. Clone size is shown for a subset of rows, as once, few, many or a class of expanded clone.

J: TRBJ2-3; V: TRBV5-6; size: NA; length: 13; D: NA; CDR3: CASSQLGRDKQYF; DNA: TGTGCCAGCAGCCAGTTGGGGCGGGATAAGCAGTATTTT
J: TRBJ2-5; V: TRBV21-1; size: NA; length: 11; D: NA; CDR3: CASSRGETQYF; DNA: TGTGCCAGCAGTCGAGGGGAGACCCAGTACTTC
J: TRBJ2-7; V: TRBV2; size: NA; length: 11; D: NA; CDR3: CASRSSYEQYF; DNA: TGTGCCAGCAGGAGTTCCTACGAGCAGTACTTC
J: TRBJ2-7; V: TRBV28; size: NA; length: 14; D: TRBD1; CDR3: CASSNPGQSYEQYF; DNA: TGTGCCAGCAGCAATCCGGGACAGTCCTACGAGCAGTACTTC
J: TRBJ1-3; V: TRBV27; size: NA; length: 15; D: NA; CDR3: CASSSPSEGLNTIYF; DNA: TGTGCCAGCAGTTCCCCGTCGGAGGGCCTAAACACCATATATTTT
J: TRBJ2-2; V: TRBV10-1; size: NA; length: 16; D: NA; CDR3: CASSELPSVVTGELFF; DNA: TGCGCCAGCAGTGAACTACCCAGCGTGGTCACCGGGGAGCTGTTTTTT
J: TRBJ2-7; V: TRBV15; size: NA; length: 16; D: TRBD1; CDR3: CATSRDVGTETYEQYF; DNA: TGTGCCACCAGCAGAGATGTGGGGACAGAGACCTACGAGCAGTACTTC
J: TRBJ1-1; V: TRBV7-3; size: NA; length: 14; D: NA; CDR3: CASSPTVMNTEAFF; DNA: TGTGCCAGCAGCCCGACAGTGATGAACACTGAAGCTTTCTTT
J: TRBJ2-7; V: TRBV27; size: once; length: 16; D: TRBD1; CDR3: CASSTRQGFLSYEQYF; DNA: TGTGCCAGCAGTACTCGACAGGGTTTTTTATCCTACGAGCAGTACTTC
J: TRBJ2-7; V: TRBV9; size: few; length: 14; D: NA; CDR3: CASSARQYSYEQYF; DNA: TGTGCCAGCAGCGCTCGACAGTACTCCTACGAGCAGTACTTC
J: TRBJ1-1; V: TRBV11-2; size: once; length: 16; D: NA; CDR3: CASSLGERRKNTEAFF; DNA: TGTGCCAGCAGCTTAGGTGAGAGGAGGAAGAACACTGAAGCTTTCTTT
J: TRBJ1-2; V: TRBV6-5; size: NA; length: 13; D: NA; CDR3: CASSYGGRYGYTF; DNA: TGTGCCAGCAGTTACGGGGGGAGATATGGCTACACCTTC
J: TRBJ2-7; V: TRBV19; size: NA; length: 14; D: TRBD1; CDR3: CASSWTGQGVEQYF; DNA: TGTGCCAGTAGTTGGACAGGACAGGGGGTCGAGCAGTACTTC
J: TRBJ2-2; V: TRBV30; size: NA; length: 14; D: NA; CDR3: CAWSSLVNTGELFF; DNA: TGTGCCTGGAGTTCACTGGTGAACACCGGGGAGCTGTTTTTT
J: TRBJ1-2; V: TRBV6-5; size: NA; length: 11; D: TRBD1; CDR3: CASRRQGYFTF; DNA: TGTGCCAGCCGCCGACAGGGATATTTCACCTTC
J: TRBJ2-7; V: TRBV7-6; size: NA; length: 16; D: TRBD1; CDR3: CASSLRAQGISDEQYF; DNA: TGTGCCAGCAGCCTGAGGGCACAGGGGATAAGTGACGAGCAGTACTTC
J: TRBJ1-1; V: TRBV6-1; size: NA; length: 15; D: TRBD1; CDR3: CASSDLGQGNTEAFF; DNA: TGTGCCAGCAGTGATTTAGGACAGGGGAACACTGAAGCTTTCTTT
J: TRBJ1-5; V: TRBV19; size: NA; length: 13; D: NA; CDR3: CASSIRGNQPQHF; DNA: TGTGCCAGTAGTATCAGGGGCAATCAGCCCCAGCATTTT
J: TRBJ2-1; V: TRBV27; size: NA; length: 16; D: NA; CDR3: CASRARGGASTREQFF; DNA: TGTGCCAGCAGGGCGAGGGGGGGCGCGTCCACCAGGGAGCAGTTCTTC
J: TRBJ2-1; V: TRBV4-2; size: NA; length: 17; D: TRBD2; CDR3: CASSQDIEAGVYNEQFF; DNA: TGTGCCAGCAGCCAAGATATAGAAGCGGGAGTATACAATGAGCAGTTCTTC
J: TRBJ1-2; V: TRBV19; size: NA; length: 13; D: TRBD1; CDR3: CASTLGQGYGYTF; DNA: TGTGCCAGTACCCTGGGACAGGGCTATGGCTACACCTTC
J: TRBJ2-5; V: TRBV6-5; size: NA; length: 15; D: TRBD1; CDR3: CASSYTRGQGETQYF; DNA: TGTGCCAGCAGTTACACCAGGGGACAGGGAGAGACCCAGTACTTC
J: TRBJ2-5; V: TRBV5-1; size: once; length: 13; D: TRBD1; CDR3: CASSLPGQPTQYF; DNA: TGCGCCAGCAGCTTGCCGGGACAGCCGACCCAGTACTTC
J: TRBJ1-4; V: TRBV4-2; size: NA; length: 14; D: TRBD1; CDR3: CASRGTGLGEKLFF; DNA: TGTGCCAGCAGAGGGACAGGGCTAGGCGAAAAACTGTTTTTT
J: TRBJ1-2; V: TRBV28; size: NA; length: 13; D: NA; CDR3: CASSGPGNYGYTF; DNA: TGTGCCAGCAGCGGTCCGGGTAACTATGGCTACACCTTC
J: TRBJ1-2; V: TRBV7-3; size: NA; length: 14; D: TRBD1; CDR3: CASSPGQGAFGYTF; DNA: TGTGCCAGCAGCCCGGGACAGGGGGCGTTCGGCTACACCTTC
J: TRBJ1-1; V: TRBV5-1; size: NA; length: 15; D: TRBD1; CDR3: CASSLAGQGAPEAFF; DNA: TGCGCCAGCAGCTTGGCGGGACAGGGGGCCCCTGAAGCTTTCTTT
J: TRBJ1-3; V: TRBV2; size: once; length: 15; D: TRBD1; CDR3: CASSDQGASGNTIYF; DNA: TGTGCCAGCAGTGATCAGGGGGCCTCTGGAAACACCATATATTTT
J: TRBJ1-1; V: TRBV12-5; size: NA; length: 11; D: NA; CDR3: CASGFLTEAFF; DNA: TGTGCTAGTGGTTTTCTCACTGAAGCTTTCTTT
J: TRBJ1-5; V: TRBV6-5; size: few; length: 13; D: NA; CDR3: CASSYVGGAPQHF; DNA: TGTGCCAGCAGTTACGTTGGGGGCGCGCCCCAGCATTTT
J: TRBJ2-2; V: TRBV7-9; size: NA; length: 15; D: NA; CDR3: CASSLARGAGGELFF; DNA: TGTGCCAGCAGCTTAGCCCGGGGGGCCGGCGGGGAGCTGTTTTTT
J: TRBJ2-1; V: TRBV27; size: NA; length: 14; D: TRBD2; CDR3: CASSFGGFRNEQFF; DNA: TGTGCCAGCAGTTTCGGGGGGTTCCGCAATGAGCAGTTCTTC
J: TRBJ2-7; V: TRBV29-1; size: NA; length: 15; D: NA; CDR3: CSVVWGRRGTYEQYF; DNA: TGCAGCGTTGTTTGGGGGAGGCGGGGCACCTACGAGCAGTACTTC
J: TRBJ2-1; V: TRBV19; size: NA; length: 15; D: NA; CDR3: CASRSPRDSYNEQFF; DNA: TGTGCCAGTAGAAGCCCCCGGGACTCCTACAATGAGCAGTTCTTC
J: TRBJ2-4; V: TRBV28; size: NA; length: 18; D: NA; CDR3: CASSRGQDGTLAKNIQYF; DNA: TGTGCCAGCAGCAGAGGCCAGGACGGGACATTAGCCAAAAACATTCAGTACTTC
J: TRBJ2-5; V: TRBV21-1; size: NA; length: 16; D: NA; CDR3: CASSKDATSGEETQYF; DNA: TGTGCCAGCAGCAAAGACGCGACTAGCGGGGAAGAGACCCAGTACTTC
J: TRBJ1-2; V: TRBV7-3; size: once; length: 13; D: NA; CDR3: CASSPTGGRGYTF; DNA: TGTGCCAGCAGCCCAACGGGGGGGAGGGGCTACACCTTC
J: TRBJ1-4; V: TRBV5-6; size: NA; length: 15; D: NA; CDR3: CASSLTQTTNEKLFF; DNA: TGTGCCAGCAGCTTGACACAAACAACTAATGAAAAACTGTTTTTT
J: TRBJ2-7; V: TRBV1; size: NA; length: 11; D: NA; CDR3: CTSSHPYEQYF; DNA: TGCACCAGCAGCCATCCGTACGAGCAGTACTTC
J: TRBJ1-2; V: TRBV4-1; size: once; length: 15; D: TRBD1; CDR3: CASSQDGQGADGYTF; DNA: TGCGCCAGCAGCCAAGATGGCCAGGGGGCGGATGGCTACACCTTC